The sequence of this T cell receptor (beta chain) was determined in a study of cytomegalovirus exposure and HLA in healthy donors. In its sample, this clone was seen once. Its target is not known. Overall study results and limits: Associated with cytomegalovirus, according to the listing, were 150 to 200 TCR beta chains.

The repertoire was sequenced with immunoSEQ multiplex PCR; TCRdb's copy has only in-frame clones and lacks some. Here the sample spans approximately 150,000 clones, 90% to 95% being singletons. This clonotype originated in a man between 18 and 35 years old in good health and CMV-seronegative. Specimen: PBMCs.

The CDR3 DNA reads TGTGCCAGCAGCGTAGGGGACATGAACACTGAAGCTTTCTTT. Amino acids: CASSVGDMNTEAFF. This sequence joins TRBV9 and TRBJ1-1; weak D call: TRBD1 (6 bases). This CDR3 is built from 14 residues. Germline V gene sequence: CDR1 SGDLS, CDR2 YYNGEE. Trimming took off 0 bases at V and 0 bases at J, with 6 bases between the two ends.